This T cell receptor beta chain came from a study of cytomegalovirus exposure and HLA in healthy donors. Study-level information: Early released data comprised around 79 million unique TCRs from HLA-typed donors. Overall study results and limits: In a later analysis, 17,000 or so TCR beta sequences were associated with HLA alleles at 0.05 false discovery rate. Under in vitro conditions, a few CMV-associated chains were confirmed as specific for CMV antigens.

PCR used 60 Vbeta primers and 13 Jbeta primers. Produced via immunoSEQ multiplex PCR; TCRdb's table is partial and in-frame only. The sample lists roughly 110,000 clones, 81% occurring once. As concerns this clone: The antigen is unknown.

Healthy bone marrow donors made up the cohort. The V and J ends lost 8 bases and 1 base, in that order; junction bases with no gene match: 4. Germline CDR1 is SNHLY and CDR2 is FYNNEI. The CDR3 sequence is 13 residues long. Sequencing was performed on PBMCs. V gene TRBV2 combines with J gene TRBJ1-2; 7 bases are a match to TRBD1. The sequence was obtained from a man aged 30-40 years in good health and CMV-seronegative. The chain's CDR3 is CASHGQVNYGYTF. The CDR3 DNA reads TGTGCCAGCCACGGACAGGTTAACTATGGCTACACCTTC.